This T cell receptor beta chain derives from a study of blood T cell repertoires in COVID-19 (dated by TCRdb to 2020 to 2022). Regarding the complete study: Samples covering the acute and convalescent phases of COVID-19 were provided by collaborators in the United States, Italy and Spain. The material from the prospective study consisted of cDNA or gDNA derived from T cells, B-cell-depleted T cells, or PBMCs. Deeply sampled blood TCRbeta repertoires from subjects exposed to, actively infected with, or recovered from COVID-19 were included in the dataset. The repertoires were made available in a free public database intended to serve as a resource for research on the immune response to SARS-CoV-2. Samples came from the ongoing ImmuneRACE study (first 160 participants) plus 1,254 subjects from 6 global collaborators. Sample metadata almost always included a de-identified subject ID, COVID-19 status, age in years and sex. Where available, HLA class I and class II types were obtained from metadata supplied by the sample provider rather than from assay-based typing.

TCRbeta CDR3 regions were amplified from genomic DNA by means of the immunoSEQ Assay, a bias-controlled multiplex PCR. The published analysis was carried out like this. Within the assay, amplification of reference gene primers was used to estimate how many nucleated cells each sample contained. Sequence reads were collapsed and filtered to measure the absolute abundance of every unique TCRbeta CDR3 rearrangement. For each sample, productive Simpson clonality was calculated as the square root of Simpson's diversity index over productive rearrangements. The source is immuneACCESS, and TCRdb retained only in-frame sequences with V and J called. Part of the clones is not carried over; for the studies checked, unresolved V genes explain less than half of this, and the remainder is unexplained. V and J calls and clone size are copied from that table; D and trimming were computed from the DNA. The sample table lists roughly 430,000 clones, over 75% of them with a count of one. The top ten constitute around 1.9% of the sample.

Of note for this clone: The specificity of this receptor is unknown. Base quality data are lacking; no much larger clone is found one base away.

The CDR3 has 13 amino acids, counting the end cysteine and phenylalanine. Of all the DNA, just the CDR3 is kept, 39 bases in frame from base 1. V is reduced by 3 bases and J by 12 bases, leaving a spacing of 18 bases between them. According to the germline V gene, CDR1 reads KGHSH and CDR2 reads LQKENI. What the study reported, not specific to this receptor: The quantity of clinical and demographic metadata differed by source and by participant and was supplied without curation.

Enrolling through a virtual design, the prospective study's participants ranged in age from about 18 to 89 years and lived across roughly 23 United States geographic areas. Cohort assignment in the prospective study relied on participant-reported clinical history from a screening survey and a study questionnaire. In the prospective study, whole blood, serum and a nasopharyngeal or oropharyngeal swab were collected from each participant by mobile phlebotomists. Over a roughly two-month period, participants in the prospective study had the option of providing additional blood draws and questionnaires. Before DNA extraction, blood samples from the prospective study were shipped at room temperature or frozen.

The clonotype was recovered from a woman aged 40 to 50 with acute COVID-19. Material: PBMCs or T cells enriched from blood (not recorded which). The chain employs TRBV18 and TRBJ2-7; a tentative D match to TRBD2 spans 5 bases. The nucleotides read TGTGCCAGCTCACCGACTGCTAAACTAGATCTGTACTTC. Its protein is CASSPTAKLDLYF.